This record looks at one TCR beta chain sequence and its context. Its target is unknown. This sample was included in a study of T cell responses to AZD1222 COVID-19 vaccine. Profiled with immunoSEQ multiplex PCR; TCRdb holds only in-frame clones, not every one. The repertoire holds some 30,000 clones, 86% seen once, with 11% in the top ten. General study findings and limits: Seropositivity was recorded at baseline in only a handful of AZD1222 recipients. Close to half of all spike-specific TCRs reportedly target regions of the variants that are unmutated. There were repertoire samples only from the period after the peak T cell response. Among vaccine-associated CD4 TCRs, coverage spanned spike, with dominance at 160-218 and 743-854.

The source is an adult who received the AZD1222 COVID-19 vaccine. Sequences were derived from peripheral blood, sampled 28 days after the second AZD1222 dose.

The CDR3 sequence: CASSLAGQGANYGYTF. DNA of the CDR3: TGTGCCAGCAGCTTAGCCGGGCAGGGAGCTAACTATGGCTACACCTTC. The V gene is TRBV7-2, the J gene TRBJ1-2; D perhaps matches TRBD1 (5 bases). V was trimmed by 0 bases and J by 0 bases, leaving 11 bases between them. Germline lookup yields CDR1 SGHTA and CDR2 FQGNSA. The CDR3 length is 16 residues.